This T cell receptor (beta chain) comes out of a study of blood T cell repertoires in COVID-19. In the source study's methods: Reference gene primer amplification yielded estimated nucleated cell counts. The assay was immunoSEQ multiplex PCR, and TCRdb's table has in-frame clones only and misses some. Clone size and V and J calls were adopted from that table, with D and trimming inferred from the DNA. The repertoire has 300,000 to 400,000 clones, 70% to 90% of them found once; the top ten carry over 2.5%. Concerning this clone: At the DNA level, this CDR3 is encoded by other sequences in the same sample as well.

This sequence originates from a human donor in a cohort sampled during active COVID-19. The sample taken for sequencing was peripheral blood.

CDR3 sequence reads: CASGTDSYEQYF. In DNA form, the CDR3 reads TGTGCCAGCGGGACGGACAGTTACGAGCAGTACTTC. This chain links TRBV2 with TRBJ2-7, with D perhaps TRBD1 (6 bases). The CDR3 sequence is 12 residues long. V was cut by 8 bases and J by 4 bases, with 12 bases left in between. The germline V gene encodes CDR1 SNHLY and CDR2 FYNNEI.